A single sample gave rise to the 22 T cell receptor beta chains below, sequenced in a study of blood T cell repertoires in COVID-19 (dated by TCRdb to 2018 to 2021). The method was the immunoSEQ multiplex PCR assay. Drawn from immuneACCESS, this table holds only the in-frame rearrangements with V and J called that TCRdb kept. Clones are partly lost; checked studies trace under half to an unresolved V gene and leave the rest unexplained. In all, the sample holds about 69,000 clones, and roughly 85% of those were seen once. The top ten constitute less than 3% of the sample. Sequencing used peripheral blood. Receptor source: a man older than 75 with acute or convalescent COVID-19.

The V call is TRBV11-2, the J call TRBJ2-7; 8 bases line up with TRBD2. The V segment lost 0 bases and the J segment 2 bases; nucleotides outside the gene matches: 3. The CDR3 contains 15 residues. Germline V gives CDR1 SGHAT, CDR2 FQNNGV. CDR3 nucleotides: TGTGCCAGCAGCTTAGATAGACTAGCGACCTACGAGCAGTACTTC. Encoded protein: CASSLDRLATYEQYF.

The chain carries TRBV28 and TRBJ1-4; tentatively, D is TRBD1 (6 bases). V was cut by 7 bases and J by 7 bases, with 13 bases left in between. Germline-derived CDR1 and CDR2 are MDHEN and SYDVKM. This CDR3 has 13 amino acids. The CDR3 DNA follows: TGTGCCAGCAAACAGGGAGGGGGTGAAAAACTGTTTTTT. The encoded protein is CASKQGGGEKLFF.

The CDR3 nucleotides read TGCGCCAGCAGCTTTGGAGCGGGAGGACACAATGAGCAGTTCTTC. It translates to CASSFGAGGHNEQFF. The chain combines TRBV5-1 with TRBJ2-1, with 9 positions matching TRBD2. Germline V gene lookup returns CDR1 SGHRS and CDR2 YFSETQ. V shed 2 bases, J shed 5 bases, and the junction held 5 bases outside the gene matches. This CDR3 region has 15 residues.

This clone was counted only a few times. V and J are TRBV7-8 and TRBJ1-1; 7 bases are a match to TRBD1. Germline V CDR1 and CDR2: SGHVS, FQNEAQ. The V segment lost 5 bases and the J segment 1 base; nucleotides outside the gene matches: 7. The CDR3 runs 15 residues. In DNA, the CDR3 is TGTGCCAGCAGCCAGCCGACAGGGCGGAACACTGAAGCTTTCTTT. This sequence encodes CASSQPTGRNTEAFF.

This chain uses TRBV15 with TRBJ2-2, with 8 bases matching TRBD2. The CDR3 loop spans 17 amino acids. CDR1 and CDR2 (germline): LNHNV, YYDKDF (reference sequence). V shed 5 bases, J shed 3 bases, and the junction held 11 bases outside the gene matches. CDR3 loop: CATSPRTRGGDTGELFF. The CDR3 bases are TGTGCCACCAGCCCCCGCACACGGGGGGGGGACACCGGGGAGCTGTTTTTT.

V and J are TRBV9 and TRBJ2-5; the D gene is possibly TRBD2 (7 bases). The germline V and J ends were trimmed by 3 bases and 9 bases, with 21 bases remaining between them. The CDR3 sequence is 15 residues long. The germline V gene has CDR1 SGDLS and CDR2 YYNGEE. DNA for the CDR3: TGTGCCAGCAGCGGGAGGGGGAGGGGTGGTGAAGCCCAGTACTTC. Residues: CASSGRGRGGEAQYF.

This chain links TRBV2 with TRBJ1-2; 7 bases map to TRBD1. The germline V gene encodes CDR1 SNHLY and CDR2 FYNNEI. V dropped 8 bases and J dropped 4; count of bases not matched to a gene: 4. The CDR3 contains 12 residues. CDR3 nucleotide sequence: TGTGCCAGCGGACAGGATAGCTATGGCTACACCTTC. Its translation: CASGQDSYGYTF.

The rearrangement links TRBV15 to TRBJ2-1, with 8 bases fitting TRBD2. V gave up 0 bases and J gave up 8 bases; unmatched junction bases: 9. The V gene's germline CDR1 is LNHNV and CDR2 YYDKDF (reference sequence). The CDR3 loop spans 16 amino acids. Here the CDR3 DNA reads TGTGCCACCAGCAGAGATGCGCAGCGGGAGACCCATGAGCAGTTCTTC. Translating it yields CATSRDAQRETHEQFF.

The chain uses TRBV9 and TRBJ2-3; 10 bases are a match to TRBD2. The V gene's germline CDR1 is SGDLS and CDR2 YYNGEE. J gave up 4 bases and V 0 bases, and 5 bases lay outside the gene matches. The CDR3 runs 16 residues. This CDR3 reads CASSVVPSGSADTQYF. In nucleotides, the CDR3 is TGTGCCAGCAGCGTAGTTCCTAGCGGGAGCGCAGATACGCAGTATTTT.

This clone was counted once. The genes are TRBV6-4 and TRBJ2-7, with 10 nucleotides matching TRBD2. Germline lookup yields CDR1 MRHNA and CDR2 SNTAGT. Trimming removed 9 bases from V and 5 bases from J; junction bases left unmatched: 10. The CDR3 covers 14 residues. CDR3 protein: CASPLLAGDDEQYF. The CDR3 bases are TGTGCCAGTCCACTCCTAGCGGGAGACGACGAGCAGTACTTC.

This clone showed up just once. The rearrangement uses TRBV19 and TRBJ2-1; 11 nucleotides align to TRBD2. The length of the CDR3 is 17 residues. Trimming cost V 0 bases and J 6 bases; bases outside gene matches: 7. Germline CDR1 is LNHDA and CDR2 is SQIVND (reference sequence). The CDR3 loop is CASSIDMGTSGRNEQFF. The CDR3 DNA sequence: TGTGCCAGTAGTATAGACATGGGGACTAGCGGACGCAATGAGCAGTTCTTC.

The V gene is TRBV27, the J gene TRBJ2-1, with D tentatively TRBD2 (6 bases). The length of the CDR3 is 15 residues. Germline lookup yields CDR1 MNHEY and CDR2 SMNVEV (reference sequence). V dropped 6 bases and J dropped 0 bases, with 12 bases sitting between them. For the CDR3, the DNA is TGTGCCAGCAGACTAGCACAGAGCTCCTACAATGAGCAGTTCTTC. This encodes CASRLAQSSYNEQFF.

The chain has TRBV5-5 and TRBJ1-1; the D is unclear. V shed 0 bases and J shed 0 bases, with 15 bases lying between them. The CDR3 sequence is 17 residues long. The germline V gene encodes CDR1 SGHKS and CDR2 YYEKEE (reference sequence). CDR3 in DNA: TGTGCCAGCAGCTTGGTGGTCTCGGCAGGTTTGAACACTGAAGCTTTCTTT. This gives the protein CASSLVVSAGLNTEAFF.

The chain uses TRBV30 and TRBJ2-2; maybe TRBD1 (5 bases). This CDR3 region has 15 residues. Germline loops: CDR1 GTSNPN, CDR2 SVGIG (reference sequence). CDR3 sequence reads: CAVSKGNTNTGELFF. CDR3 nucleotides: TGTGCTGTTAGCAAGGGGAATACGAACACCGGGGAGCTGTTTTTT. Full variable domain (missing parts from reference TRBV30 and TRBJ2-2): SQTIHQWPATLVQPVGSPLSLECTVEGTSNPNLYWYRQAAGRGLQLLFYSVGIGQISSEVPQNLSASRPQDRQFILSSKKLLLSDSGFYLCAVSKGNTNTGELFFGEGSRLTVL.

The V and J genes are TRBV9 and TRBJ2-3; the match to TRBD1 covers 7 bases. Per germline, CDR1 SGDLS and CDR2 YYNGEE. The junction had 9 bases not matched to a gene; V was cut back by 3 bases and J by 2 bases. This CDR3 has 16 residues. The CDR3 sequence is CASSGRQGRSTDTQYF. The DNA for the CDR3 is TGTGCCAGCAGCGGTAGACAGGGTCGGTCCACAGATACGCAGTATTTT.

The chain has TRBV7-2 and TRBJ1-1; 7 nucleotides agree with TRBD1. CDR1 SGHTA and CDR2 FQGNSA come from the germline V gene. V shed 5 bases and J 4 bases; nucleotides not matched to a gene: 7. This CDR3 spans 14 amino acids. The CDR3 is CASSPQGVGTEAFF. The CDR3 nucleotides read TGTGCCAGCAGCCCCCAGGGGGTGGGCACTGAAGCTTTCTTT.

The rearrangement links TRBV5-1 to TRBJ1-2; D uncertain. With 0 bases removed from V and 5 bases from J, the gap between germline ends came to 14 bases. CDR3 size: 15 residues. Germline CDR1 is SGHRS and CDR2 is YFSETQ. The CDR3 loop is CASSLETFSSYGYTF. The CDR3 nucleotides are TGCGCCAGCAGCTTGGAAACTTTTAGCTCTTATGGCTACACCTTC.

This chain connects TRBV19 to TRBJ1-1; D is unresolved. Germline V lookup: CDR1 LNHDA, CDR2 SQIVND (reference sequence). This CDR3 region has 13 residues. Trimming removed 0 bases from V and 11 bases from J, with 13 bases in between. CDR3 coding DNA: TGTGCCAGTAGTATAGAAAGTCCTCCGCGGGCTTTCTTT. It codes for CASSIESPPRAFF.

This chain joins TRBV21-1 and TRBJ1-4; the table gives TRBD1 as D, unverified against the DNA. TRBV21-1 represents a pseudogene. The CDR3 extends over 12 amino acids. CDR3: CASGTGIEKLFF. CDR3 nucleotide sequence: TGTGCCAGCGGGACAGGGATTGAAAAACTGTTTTTT.

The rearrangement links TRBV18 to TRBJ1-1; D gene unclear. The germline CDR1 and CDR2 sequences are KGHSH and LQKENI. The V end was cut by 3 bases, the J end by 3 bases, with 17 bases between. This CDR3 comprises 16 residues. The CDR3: CASSPLGLQRDTEAFF. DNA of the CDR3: TGTGCCAGCTCACCCCTAGGGCTCCAGAGGGACACTGAAGCTTTCTTT.

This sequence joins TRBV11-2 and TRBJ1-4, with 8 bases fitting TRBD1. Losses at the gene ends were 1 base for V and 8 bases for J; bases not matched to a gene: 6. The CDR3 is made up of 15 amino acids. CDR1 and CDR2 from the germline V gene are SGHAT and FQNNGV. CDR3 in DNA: TGTGCCAGCAGCTTAGGACAGGGGATGGGGGAAAAACTGTTTTTT. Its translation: CASSLGQGMGEKLFF.

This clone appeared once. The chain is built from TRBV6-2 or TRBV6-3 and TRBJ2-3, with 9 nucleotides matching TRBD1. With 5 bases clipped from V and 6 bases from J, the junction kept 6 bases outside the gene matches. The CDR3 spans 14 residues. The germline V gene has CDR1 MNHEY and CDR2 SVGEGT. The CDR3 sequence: CASSTQGAQDTQYF. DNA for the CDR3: TGTGCCAGCAGTACACAGGGGGCTCAGGATACGCAGTATTTT.